This T cell receptor (beta chain) was documented in a study of T cell responses to AZD1222 COVID-19 vaccine. The assay was immunoSEQ multiplex PCR, and TCRdb's table has in-frame clones only and misses some. The sample records about 86,000 clones, roughly nine tenths being singletons. This CDR3 is 15 amino acids long. Germline V gene sequence: CDR1 MNHNS, CDR2 SASEGT. The V and J ends lost 2 bases and 7 bases, in that order; junction bases with no gene match: 5. The clonotype originates from an adult in good health. The gene calls are TRBV6-1 and TRBJ1-5; 10 bases are shared with TRBD1. Source: peripheral blood, taken on day 0 of AZD1222 vaccination. Here the CDR3 DNA reads TGTGCCAGCAGTGAATGGGGGACAGGGGACCAGCCCCAGCATTTT. It is translated as CASSEWGTGDQPQHF.